The 19 T cell receptor beta chains reported below all come from one sample, sequenced in a study of early T cells in non-severe SARS-CoV-2 infection (dated by TCRdb to the early 2020s). Libraries were prepared through 5' RACE. The sequencer listed for this sample is NextSeq 500. Clones were called with MiXCR by TCRdb after fastp trimmed the public reads at Q25, and only in-frame beta chains were retained. Records with the same CDR3 protein are collapsed into one entry carrying the most frequent genes and DNA. The sample table shows 60,000 to 75,000 distinct CDR3 sequences, and 10% are seen once. The biggest ten clones account for about 16% of the sample. The specimen was whole blood, collected at baseline. The receptors were gathered from an adult who was a healthcare worker with PCR-confirmed SARS-CoV-2 infection or an uninfected control (not recorded which).

This clonotype was counted a few times. This chain links TRBV20-1 with TRBJ2-1; weak D call: TRBD2 (5 bases). V shed 6 bases and J shed 5 bases, with 8 bases lying between them. CDR3 size: 11 residues. Per the germline V gene, CDR1 is DFQATT and CDR2 is SNEGSKA (reference sequence). The CDR3 reads CSATGNNEQFF. CDR3 bases: TGCAGTGCGACGGGGAACAATGAGCAGTTCTTC.

At least ten counts were recorded for this clonotype. The rearrangement links TRBV29-1 to TRBJ1-2, with 7 bases lining up with TRBD1. The CDR3 spans 13 residues. Germline CDR1 is SQVTM and CDR2 is ANQGSEA. The junction had 5 bases not matched to a gene; V was cut back by 4 bases and J by 3 bases. CDR3: CSVVRGGDYGYTF. The CDR3 coding sequence is TGCAGCGTTGTTCGAGGGGGCGACTATGGCTACACCTTC.

This clonotype has a count of ten or more. The chain carries TRBV19 and TRBJ2-3, with TRBD1 identical over 7 bases. J lost 0 bases, V lost 4 bases, and 10 bases had no gene match. Germline CDR1 and CDR2: LNHDA and SQIVND (reference sequence). The CDR3 length is 17 residues. The CDR3 reads CASSRTGTDESTDTQYF. In DNA, the CDR3 is TGTGCCAGTAGTAGAACTGGGACAGACGAAAGCACAGATACGCAGTATTTT.

This clonotype has a handful of counts. The rearrangement joins TRBV15 to TRBJ1-4; 7 bases are shared with TRBD1. The germline V gene encodes CDR1 LNHNV and CDR2 YYDKDF (reference sequence). CDR3 length: 14 residues. J lost 7 bases, V lost 6 bases, and 8 bases had no gene match. DNA for the CDR3: TGTGCCACCAGTCTAGGGGGCGGGAGTGAAAAACTGTTTTTT. Encoded protein: CATSLGGGSEKLFF.

This clonotype was counted ten times or more. The genes are TRBV10-3 and TRBJ2-7; weak D call: TRBD1 (6 bases). The CDR3 runs to 14 residues. The V gene's germline CDR1 is ENHRY and CDR2 SYGVKD. With 7 bases removed from V and 2 bases from J, the gap between germline ends came to 15 bases. The CDR3 bases are TGTGCCATCAAATCCGGGACACGTGCCTACGAGCAGTACTTC. Translation gives CAIKSGTRAYEQYF.

The rearrangement links TRBV5-4 to TRBJ1-6, with 9 positions matching TRBD1. Per germline, CDR1 SGHNT and CDR2 YYREEE (reference sequence). The junction had 11 bases not matched to a gene; V was cut back by 5 bases and J by 8 bases. The CDR3 has 16 amino acids. The CDR3 bases are TGTGCCAGCAGTCCCGGAGCCGGGACAGGGTATTCACCCCTCCACTTT. It yields the protein CASSPGAGTGYSPLHF.

This clonotype appeared a few times. This sequence joins TRBV5-1 and TRBJ2-5; TRBD2 is a possible D gene (6 bases). The CDR3 consists of 14 residues. The V end lost 1 base, the J end lost 5 bases, and 12 bases lay between the germline ends. Germline-derived CDR1 and CDR2 are SGHRS and YFSETQ. The CDR3 spells CASSLMAGPETQYF. Here the CDR3 DNA reads TGCGCCAGCAGCTTGATGGCGGGGCCTGAGACCCAGTACTTC.

The V and J genes are TRBV28 and TRBJ2-1, with TRBD2 matching over 12 bases. The CDR3 sequence is 17 residues long. Germline CDR1 and CDR2: MDHEN and SYDVKM. V lost 5 bases, J lost 9 bases, and 14 bases stayed unmatched. CDR3 protein: CASSPMARLAGAFEQFF. The CDR3 nucleotides read TGTGCCAGCAGTCCTATGGCGAGACTAGCGGGAGCCTTTGAGCAGTTCTTC. Filled out from reference TRBV28 and TRBJ2-1, the complete variable domain reads DVKVTQSSRYLVKRTGEKVFLECVQDMDHENMFWYRQDPGLGLRLIYFSYDVKMKEKGDIPEGYSVSREKKERFSLILESASTNQTSMYLCASSPMARLAGAFEQFFGPGTRLTVL.

This clonotype was observed many times. This chain links TRBV25-1 with TRBJ2-7; D might be TRBD1 (5 bases). There are 18 residues in the CDR3. In germline, CDR1 is MGHDK, CDR2 SYGVNS. V was shortened by 0 bases and J by 1 base, with 19 bases between the two germline ends. The DNA of the CDR3 is TGTGCCAGCAGTGAATATAGGGGCAGGGCCGAAGTATCCTACGAGCAGTACTTC. This gives the protein CASSEYRGRAEVSYEQYF.

This clonotype was recorded many times. The chain combines TRBV29-1 with TRBJ2-7; D is possibly TRBD1 (6 bases). The CDR3 contains 12 residues. Trimming took 4 bases from V and 4 from J, leaving 11 bases between them. Germline CDR1 is SQVTM and CDR2 is ANQGSEA. Here the CDR3 reads CSVAGRGYEQYF. The CDR3 coding sequence is TGCAGCGTTGCGGGCAGGGGATACGAGCAGTACTTC.

This clonotype was observed many times. The chain carries TRBV28 and TRBJ2-3; no clear D. This CDR3 is 11 amino acids long. CDR1 is MDHEN and CDR2 is SYDVKM in the germline V gene. Between the trimmed V and J ends, which lost 10 bases and 6 bases, there was a span of 11 bases. The CDR3 is CATSSLDTQYF. DNA of the CDR3: TGTGCCACCTCGTCCCTGGATACGCAGTATTTT. The full variable domain, rest sourced from reference TRBV28 and TRBJ2-3, is DVKVTQSSRYLVKRTGEKVFLECVQDMDHENMFWYRQDPGLGLRLIYFSYDVKMKEKGDIPEGYSVSREKKERFSLILESASTNQTSMYLCATSSLDTQYFGPGTRLTVL.

This clonotype has at least ten counts. The chain is built from TRBV7-9 and TRBJ2-7; D possibly corresponds to TRBD2 (6 bases). CDR3 length equals 13 residues. The germline gives CDR1 SEHNR, CDR2 FQNEAQ (reference sequence). V lost 6 bases, J lost 2 bases, and 11 bases lay in between. This CDR3 reads CASRPAGTYEQYF. As DNA, the CDR3 is TGTGCCAGCAGGCCCGCGGGAACCTACGAGCAGTACTTC.

This clonotype has ten or more counts. This chain connects TRBV20-1 to TRBJ2-3, with 7 bases matching TRBD2. CDR1 and CDR2 (germline): DFQATT, SNEGSKA (reference sequence). Unmatched junction bases numbered 6, after V lost 3 bases and J lost 0 bases. This CDR3 contains 15 residues. The CDR3 is CSASWGGGSTDTQYF. The CDR3 DNA is TGCAGTGCTAGTTGGGGCGGGGGAAGCACAGATACGCAGTATTTT.

This clonotype has ten or more counts. The gene calls are TRBV7-2 and TRBJ2-3; D is ambiguous. The V gene lost 2 bases and the J gene lost 2 bases, with 20 bases spanning the gap. The germline V gene encodes CDR1 SGHTA and CDR2 FQGNSA. The CDR3 has 18 residues. CDR3 nucleotides: TGTGCCAGCAGCTTACCCCCTGAAAGTTTCCGGACCACAGATACGCAGTATTTT. Its translation: CASSLPPESFRTTDTQYF. The variable domain in full, with the rest retrieved from reference TRBV7-2 and TRBJ2-3, is GAGVSQSPSNKVTEKGKDVELRCDPISGHTALYWYRQSLGQGLEFLIYFQGNSAPDKSGLPSDRFSAERTGGSVSTLTIQRTQQEDSAVYLCASSLPPESFRTTDTQYFGPGTRLTVL.

This clonotype was seen repeatedly, ten times or more. The gene calls are TRBV20-1 and TRBJ2-2, with D unresolved. The CDR3 loop spans 16 amino acids. CDR1 DFQATT and CDR2 SNEGSKA come from the germline V gene (reference sequence). V was cut by 4 bases and J by 0 bases, with 15 bases left in between. DNA for the CDR3: TGCAGTGCTACCAAACGGGCGCCTACGAACACCGGGGAGCTGTTTTTT. Protein: CSATKRAPTNTGELFF.

The chain carries TRBV6-1 and TRBJ1-5; D is possibly TRBD1 (6 bases). The V end was cut by 2 bases, the J end by 7 bases, with 18 bases between. From germline, CDR1 is MNHNS and CDR2 SASEGT. The CDR3 covers 16 residues. The chain's CDR3 is CASSELGTGMNQPQHF. The CDR3 bases are TGTGCCAGCAGTGAATTGGGTACAGGGATGAACCAGCCCCAGCATTTT.

The chain joins TRBV27 to TRBJ2-7, with D hard to call. V lost 3 bases, J lost 5 bases, and 5 bases lay in between. Germline values: CDR1 MNHEY, CDR2 SMNVEV (reference sequence). The CDR3 loop spans 11 amino acids. CDR3 sequence (DNA): TGTGCCAGCAGTTTTGATCACGAGCAGTACTTC. It yields the protein CASSFDHEQYF.

This clonotype came up a few times. V gene TRBV28 combines with J gene TRBJ2-1; D gene ambiguous. Germline V gene data show CDR1 as MDHEN and CDR2 as SYDVKM. Trimming removed 2 bases at V and 1 base at J, with 12 bases between. The CDR3 consists of 16 residues. CDR3 DNA: TGTGCCAGCAGTTTAGCCTCTGTTAATTCCTACAATGAGCAGTTCTTC. Translated: CASSLASVNSYNEQFF. The full variable domain, in which reference TRBV28 and TRBJ2-1 provide the parts outside the CDR3, is DVKVTQSSRYLVKRTGEKVFLECVQDMDHENMFWYRQDPGLGLRLIYFSYDVKMKEKGDIPEGYSVSREKKERFSLILESASTNQTSMYLCASSLASVNSYNEQFFGPGTRLTVL.

The sample holds many counts of this clonotype. The J gene is TRBJ2-7, the V gene TRBV7-2, with D possibly TRBD1 on 6 matching bases. Germline V gene data show CDR1 as SGHTA and CDR2 as FQGNSA. This CDR3 region has 16 residues. The ends were cut back, 5 bases at V and 0 bases at J, with 17 bases in the middle. The CDR3 bases are TGTGCCAGCAGCCCTCCCGACAGGAGAAACTCCTACGAGCAGTACTTC. Translating gives CASSPPDRRNSYEQYF.